This T cell receptor beta chain was recovered during a study of blood T cell repertoires in COVID-19. Study context: The origin of the acute and convalescent COVID-19 samples was the United States, Italy and Spain. Sample material is recorded as cDNA or gDNA derived from T cells, B-cell-depleted T cells, or PBMCs.

This clone appeared a single time. CDR1 SGHRS and CDR2 YFSETQ come from the germline V gene. The trim removed 4 bases at V and 5 bases at J, leaving 6 bases unmatched. The CDR3 is made up of 14 amino acids. Original data processing: The assay estimated nucleated cells by amplifying reference gene primers. TCRdb keeps only in-frame clones here, not all; method: immunoSEQ multiplex PCR. The DNA was the basis for D and trimming; V, J and clone size are from that table. The sample includes roughly 74,000 clones, more than 70% of them seen just once. The sequence came from a man in his 70s with active or convalescent COVID-19. The sample taken for sequencing was peripheral blood. This chain joins TRBV5-1 and TRBJ2-5; TRBD2 matches 9 bases. CDR3 bases: TGCGCCAGCAGCCCAGGACTAGCGTGGGAGACCCAGTACTTC. Translated, it gives CASSPGLAWETQYF.